A selection of T cell receptor beta chains follows, all from one sample in a study of Ad26.COV2.S vaccination and SARS-CoV-2 variants. Here immunoSEQ multiplex PCR was the method, and the copy in TCRdb shows in-frame clones only, minus some. The table has more than 400,000 clones, 90% seen once. The sequences come from peripheral blood, collected in a trial of Ad26.COV2.S vaccine versus placebo. These receptors were obtained from a person aged 18 to 59 who received the Ad26.COV2.S COVID-19 vaccine or a placebo. Both conserved end residues are part of each CDR3. The D gene is left open where the match is weak. Size is stated for part of the rows, as once, few or many counts, or as a class when the clone is expanded.

D gene | J gene | V gene | CDR3 length | clone size | CDR3 DNA | CDR3 protein
NA | TRBJ1-2 | TRBV28 | 16 | NA | TGTGCCAGCAGCCCGGAACCGGGCTCGGCCCACTATGGCTACACCTTC | CASSPEPGSAHYGYTF
NA | TRBJ2-7 | TRBV12-2 | 14 | NA | TGTGCAAGTCGCTTTGGGAGGGCTCATTACGAGCAGTACTTC | CASRFGRAHYEQYF
NA | TRBJ1-1 | TRBV19 | 16 | once | TGTGCCAGTAGCGAGACAGGATTACCTATGAACACTGAAGCTTTCTTT | CASSETGLPMNTEAFF
TRBD2 | TRBJ2-7 | TRBV2 | 18 | NA | TGTGCCATCAATAGAGAGACTAGCGGGAGCCCCATCACCTACGAGCAGTACTTC | CAINRETSGSPITYEQYF
TRBD1 | TRBJ1-2 | TRBV2 | 12 | NA | TGTGCCACTTCGACAGGGGGATTAGGCTACACCTTC | CATSTGGLGYTF
TRBD2 | TRBJ2-1 | TRBV6-9 | 16 | NA | TGTGCCAGCAGTCGCGGGACTAGCGGGAGAAACAATGAGCAGTTCTTC | CASSRGTSGRNNEQFF
NA | TRBJ1-6 | TRBV6-2/TRBV6-3 | 16 | NA | TGTGCCAGCAGTACCCTTCTAACAGGGTACAATTCACCCCTCCACTTT | CASSTLLTGYNSPLHF
NA | TRBJ2-7 | TRBV28 | 15 | NA | TGTGCCAGCAGTTCCCCCGGGGGGCCTCGACGGGAGCAGTACTTC | CASSSPGGPRREQYF
NA | TRBJ2-1 | TRBV5-4 | 14 | NA | TGTGCCAGCAGCTTGGCAGGGACCTACAATGAGCAGTTCTTC | CASSLAGTYNEQFF
NA | TRBJ2-1 | TRBV18 | 24 | NA | TGTGCCAGCTCAATCCGGGACAGGGGATTTAATCCAGCGGGAGGGCCTCAGATCGTCAATGAGCAGTTCTTC | CASSIRDRGFNPAGGPQIVNEQFF
TRBD1 | TRBJ2-5 | TRBV5-5 | 16 | few | TGTGCCAGCAGGGACACCCGGGACAGTCTAGGCGAGACCCAGTACTTC | CASRDTRDSLGETQYF
TRBD2 | TRBJ2-3 | TRBV7-6 | 18 | NA | TGTGCCAGCAGCTTAGAGGCTAGCGGGAGGGGTGGCACAGATACGCAGTATTTT | CASSLEASGRGGTDTQYF
NA | TRBJ2-7 | TRBV15 | 12 | NA | TGTGCCACCAGCAGACCCCCCTCGGAGCAGTACTTC | CATSRPPSEQYF
NA | TRBJ2-2 | TRBV6-5 | 13 | NA | TGTGCCAGCAGTTACGTTGCGGCCGGGGAGCTGTTTTTT | CASSYVAAGELFF
TRBD2 | TRBJ2-3 | TRBV7-3 | 15 | NA | TGTGCCAGCAGCTTGGGAGGGACTAGCACAGATACGCAGTATTTT | CASSLGGTSTDTQYF
NA | TRBJ2-7 | TRBV5-1 | 16 | NA | TGCGCCAGCAGCCCGGACCAGGGGACCCAATCCTACCAGCAGTACTTC | CASSPDQGTQSYQQYF
NA | TRBJ2-7 | TRBV12-3/TRBV12-4 | 11 | NA | TGTGCCAGCAGTTCCACCTACGAGCAGTACTTC | CASSSTYEQYF
TRBD2 | TRBJ2-1 | TRBV6-4 | 16 | NA | TGTGCCAGCAGTTTAGTAGCGGGGGGGCCTTACAATGAGCAGTTCTTC | CASSLVAGGPYNEQFF
NA | TRBJ2-3 | TRBV7-9 | 17 | few | TGTGCCAGCACCCCTTCCCTGACTCGCCTGGGCACAGATACGCAGTATTTT | CASTPSLTRLGTDTQYF
TRBD1 | TRBJ2-5 | TRBV28 | 13 | NA | TGTGCCGCAGTGGGACAGGGGGCGGAGACCCAGTACTTC | CAAVGQGAETQYF
NA | TRBJ1-2 | TRBV14 | 13 | NA | TGTGCCAGCAGCCAGGGACGGCTCTATGGCTACACCTTC | CASSQGRLYGYTF
NA | TRBJ1-2 | TRBV6-2/TRBV6-3 | 16 | NA | TGTGCCAGCAGTTACCGCCCAGGCGAAGTGAACTATGGCTACACCTTC | CASSYRPGEVNYGYTF
NA | TRBJ1-5 | TRBV30 | 13 | once | TGTGCCTGGAGTCGACAGGAAAATCAGCCCCAGCATTTT | CAWSRQENQPQHF
NA | TRBJ1-1 | TRBV4-3 | 13 | NA | TGCGCCAGCAGCCAGGACCATAGGACTGAAGCTTTCTTT | CASSQDHRTEAFF
NA | TRBJ1-5 | TRBV27 | 14 | NA | TGTGCCAGCAGTTTACAGAGGGGCAATCAGCCCCAGCATTTT | CASSLQRGNQPQHF
TRBD2 | TRBJ2-3 | TRBV5-8 | 16 | NA | TGTGCCAGCAGCTTGGGACTAGCGGGGGACACAGATACGCAGTATTTT | CASSLGLAGDTDTQYF
NA | TRBJ2-1 | TRBV2 | 15 | NA | TGTGCCAGCAGTGAAGCGATGGACCCCGGAGGGGAGCAGTTCTTC | CASSEAMDPGGEQFF
NA | TRBJ2-3 | TRBV27 | 13 | once | TGTGCCAGCAGGGCCTCTAGCACAGATACGCAGTATTTT | CASRASSTDTQYF
TRBD1 | TRBJ2-7 | TRBV4-3 | 16 | many | TGCGCCAGCAGCCAAGATTCGGGGACAGGGGGCTACGAGCAGTACTTC | CASSQDSGTGGYEQYF
NA | TRBJ2-5 | TRBV28 | 20 | NA | TGTGCCAGCAGTTTTAGTGGTGTCGGACGGCAGGACGAGCCCCAAGAGACCCAGTACTTC | CASSFSGVGRQDEPQETQYF
TRBD2 | TRBJ2-1 | TRBV3-1/TRBV3-2 | 16 | NA | TGTGCCAGCAGCCCCCGGGGACTAGCGGGAGGTAATGAGCAGTTCTTC | CASSPRGLAGGNEQFF
NA | TRBJ1-1 | TRBV28 | 16 | once | TGTGCCAGCAGTTTTTCGGCTCTGGTAAGAAACACTGAAGCTTTCTTT | CASSFSALVRNTEAFF
TRBD1 | TRBJ1-2 | TRBV9 | 16 | NA | TGTGCCAGCAGCGCTAGTTTACAGGGACAGAAAAATGGCTACACCTTC | CASSASLQGQKNGYTF
TRBD2 | TRBJ2-1 | TRBV10-1 | 15 | NA | TGCGCCAGCAAGGGTAGAAGCGGGAGTGGGAATGAGCAGTTCTTC | CASKGRSGSGNEQFF
TRBD1 | TRBJ1-5 | TRBV19 | 14 | NA | TGTGCCAGTAGTAACACAGGGGACAGTCAGCCCCAGCATTTT | CASSNTGDSQPQHF
NA | TRBJ2-7 | TRBV7-9 | 15 | NA | TGTGCCAGCAGCTTAATCGCCGGGAGCTCCTACGAGCAGTACTTC | CASSLIAGSSYEQYF
TRBD2 | TRBJ2-1 | TRBV13 | 16 | NA | TGTGCCAGCAGCCAACTAGCGAGTAGCTCCTACAATGAGCAGTTCTTC | CASSQLASSSYNEQFF
TRBD2 | TRBJ2-3 | TRBV6-5 | 16 | NA | TGTGCCAGCAGTTGGGATCTAGCGGGAGCGACAGATACGCAGTATTTT | CASSWDLAGATDTQYF
TRBD2 | TRBJ2-7 | TRBV2 | 15 | NA | TGTGCCACGACAGGAGGGACTAGCGGGATAGGAGAGCAGTACTTC | CATTGGTSGIGEQYF
NA | TRBJ2-5 | TRBV28 | 16 | once | TGTGCCAGCAGTTTGGGTGCGGGGACACAGCAAGAGACCCAGTACTTC | CASSLGAGTQQETQYF
NA | TRBJ1-3 | TRBV27 | 13 | NA | TGTGCCAGCAGTTTGAATTGGGGAAACACCATATATTTT | CASSLNWGNTIYF
NA | TRBJ2-6 | TRBV11-2 | 13 | NA | TGTGCCAGCAGCTGGAGAGGGGCCAACGTCCTGACTTTC | CASSWRGANVLTF
NA | TRBJ2-7 | TRBV7-9 | 15 | NA | TGTGCCAGCAGCCCGGTGGCGGGAACGAAATACGAGCAGTACTTC | CASSPVAGTKYEQYF
TRBD2 | TRBJ2-1 | TRBV7-3 | 16 | NA | TGTGCCAGCAGCTTAGTGGGGACTAGCGGGAGAAGGGAGCAGTTCTTC | CASSLVGTSGRREQFF
TRBD2 | TRBJ2-3 | TRBV18 | 13 | NA | TGTGCCAGCTCGACGACTAGCGCAGATACGCAGTATTTT | CASSTTSADTQYF
NA | TRBJ2-2 | TRBV9 | 15 | NA | TGTGCCAGCAGCGTAGGGACAGCGAACACCGGGGAGCTGTTTTTT | CASSVGTANTGELFF
NA | TRBJ1-6 | TRBV6-1 | 13 | NA | TGTGCCAGCAGTTCAGGGCATAATTCACCCCTCCACTTT | CASSSGHNSPLHF
NA | TRBJ1-2 | TRBV10-3 | 11 | NA | TGTGCCATCACTTCCTCAGCTGGCTACACCTTC | CAITSSAGYTF
TRBD2 | TRBJ2-7 | TRBV6-2/TRBV6-3 | 14 | once | TGTGCCAGCAGTTACTCGACTAGCGGGAACGAGCAGTACTTC | CASSYSTSGNEQYF
NA | TRBJ1-1 | TRBV28 | 12 | NA | TGTGCCAGCAGTTCCCTAAGGTGGGAAGCTTTCTTT | CASSSLRWEAFF
NA | TRBJ2-1 | TRBV6-8 | 14 | NA | TGTGCCAGCAGTTACTCGGGAGACTACAATGAGCAGTTCTTC | CASSYSGDYNEQFF
NA | TRBJ2-1 | TRBV20-1 | 13 | NA | TGCAGTGCTAGTATTCATTTAGTGGATGAGCAGTTCTTC | CSASIHLVDEQFF
TRBD1 | TRBJ2-3 | TRBV28 | 17 | NA | TGTGCCAGCAGTTTACTTGGGACAGGGGGTAACACAGATACGCAGTATTTT | CASSLLGTGGNTDTQYF